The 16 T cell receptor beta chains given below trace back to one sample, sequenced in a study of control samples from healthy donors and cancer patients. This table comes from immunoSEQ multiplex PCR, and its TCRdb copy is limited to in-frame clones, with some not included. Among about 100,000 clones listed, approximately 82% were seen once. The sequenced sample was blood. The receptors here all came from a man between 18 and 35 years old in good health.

The CDR3 here is CASSLAMGNTEAFF. The CDR3 region has the DNA TGTGCCAGCAGCTTGGCCATGGGTAACACTGAAGCTTTCTTT. The chain couples TRBV5-4 to TRBJ1-1, with no clear D. V was clipped by 0 bases and J by 2 bases, with 8 bases between them. Germline lookup yields CDR1 SGHNT and CDR2 YYREEE (reference sequence). The CDR3 covers 14 residues.

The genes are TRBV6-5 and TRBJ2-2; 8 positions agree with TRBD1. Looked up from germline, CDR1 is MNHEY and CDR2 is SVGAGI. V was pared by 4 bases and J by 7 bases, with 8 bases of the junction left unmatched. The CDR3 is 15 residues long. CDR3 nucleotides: TGTGCCAGCAGTTTTTTCCCTGGACAGGGCGGGGAGCTGTTTTTT. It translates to CASSFFPGQGGELFF.

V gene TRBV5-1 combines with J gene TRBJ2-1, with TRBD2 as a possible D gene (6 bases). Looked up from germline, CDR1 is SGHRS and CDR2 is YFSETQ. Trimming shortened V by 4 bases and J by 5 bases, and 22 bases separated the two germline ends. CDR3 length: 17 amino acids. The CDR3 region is CASSLDSRLGINNEQFF. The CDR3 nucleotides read TGCGCCAGCAGCCTAGACTCCCGACTAGGGATAAACAATGAGCAGTTCTTC.

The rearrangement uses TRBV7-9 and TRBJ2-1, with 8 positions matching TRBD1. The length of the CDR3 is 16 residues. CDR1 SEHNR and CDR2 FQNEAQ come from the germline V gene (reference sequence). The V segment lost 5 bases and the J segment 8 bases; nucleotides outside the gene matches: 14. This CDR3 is CASSLIDRGFVDEQFF. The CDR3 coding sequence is TGTGCCAGCAGCCTTATCGACAGGGGCTTTGTGGATGAGCAGTTCTTC.

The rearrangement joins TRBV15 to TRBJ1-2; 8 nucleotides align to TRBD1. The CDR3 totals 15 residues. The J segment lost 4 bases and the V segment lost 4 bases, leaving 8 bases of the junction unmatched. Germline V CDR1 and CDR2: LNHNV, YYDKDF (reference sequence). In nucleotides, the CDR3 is TGTGCCACCAGCAACCGGGACAGGCGTGTCTATGGCTACACCTTC. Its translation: CATSNRDRRVYGYTF.

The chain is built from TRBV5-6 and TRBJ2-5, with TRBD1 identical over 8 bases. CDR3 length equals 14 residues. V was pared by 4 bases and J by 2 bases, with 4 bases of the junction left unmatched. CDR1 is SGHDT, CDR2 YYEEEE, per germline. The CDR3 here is CASSPGQGQETQYF. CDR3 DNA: TGTGCCAGCAGCCCCGGACAGGGACAAGAGACCCAGTACTTC.

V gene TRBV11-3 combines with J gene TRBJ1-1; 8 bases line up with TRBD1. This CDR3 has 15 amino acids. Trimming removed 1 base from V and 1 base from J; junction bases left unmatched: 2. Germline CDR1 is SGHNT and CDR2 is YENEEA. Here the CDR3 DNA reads TGTGCCAGCAGCTTAGGGGGGACAGGGAACACTGAAGCTTTCTTT. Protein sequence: CASSLGGTGNTEAFF.

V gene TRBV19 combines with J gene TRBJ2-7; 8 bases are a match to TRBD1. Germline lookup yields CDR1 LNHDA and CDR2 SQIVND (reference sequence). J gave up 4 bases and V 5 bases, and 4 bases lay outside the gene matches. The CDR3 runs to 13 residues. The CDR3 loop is CASSLTGGYEQYF. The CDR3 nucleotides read TGTGCCAGTAGTCTAACAGGGGGGTACGAGCAGTACTTC.

The CDR3 region is CASSGNRESPYNEQFF. DNA of the CDR3: TGTGCCAGCAGTGGTAATAGGGAAAGCCCCTACAATGAGCAGTTCTTC. The chain is built from TRBV25-1 and TRBJ2-1; D ambiguous. V was clipped by 4 bases and J by 2 bases, with 15 bases between them. The CDR3 spans 16 residues. Germline values: CDR1 MGHDK, CDR2 SYGVNS.

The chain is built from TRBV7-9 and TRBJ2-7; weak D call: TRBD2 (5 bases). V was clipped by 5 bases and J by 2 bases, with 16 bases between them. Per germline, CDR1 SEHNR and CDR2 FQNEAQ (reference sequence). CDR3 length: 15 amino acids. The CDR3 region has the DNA TGTGCCAGCAGCGCCGAGGGCACCGAAACCTACGAGCAGTACTTC. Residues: CASSAEGTETYEQYF.

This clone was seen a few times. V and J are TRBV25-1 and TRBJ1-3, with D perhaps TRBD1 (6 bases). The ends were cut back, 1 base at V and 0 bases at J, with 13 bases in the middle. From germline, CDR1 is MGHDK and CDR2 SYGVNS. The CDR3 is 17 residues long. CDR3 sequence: CASSESQGKSSGNTIYF. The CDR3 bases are TGTGCCAGCAGTGAATCGCAGGGGAAGAGCTCTGGAAACACCATATATTTT.

As DNA, the CDR3 is TGTGCCAGCAGCCATACAGGACTAGTCGCCGGGGAGCTGTTTTTT. Translating gives CASSHTGLVAGELFF. The chain joins TRBV4-2 to TRBJ2-2; TRBD2 agrees at 7 bases. V dropped 3 bases and J dropped 6; count of bases not matched to a gene: 7. The CDR3 is made up of 15 amino acids. Germline CDR1 reads LGHNA; CDR2 reads YNFKEQ.

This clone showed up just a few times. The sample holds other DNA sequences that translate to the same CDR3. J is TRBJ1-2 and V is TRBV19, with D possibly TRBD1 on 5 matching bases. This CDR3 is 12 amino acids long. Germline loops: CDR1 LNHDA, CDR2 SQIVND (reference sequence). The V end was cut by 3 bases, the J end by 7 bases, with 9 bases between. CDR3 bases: TGTGCCAGTAGTATTAAAGGGGCTGGCTACACCTTC. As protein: CASSIKGAGYTF. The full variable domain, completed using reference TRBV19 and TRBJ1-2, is DGGITQSPKYLFRKEGQNVTLSCEQNLNHDAMYWYRQDPGQGLRLIYYSQIVNDFQKGDIAEGYSVSREKKESFPLTVTSAQKNPTAFYLCASSIKGAGYTFGSGTRLTVV.

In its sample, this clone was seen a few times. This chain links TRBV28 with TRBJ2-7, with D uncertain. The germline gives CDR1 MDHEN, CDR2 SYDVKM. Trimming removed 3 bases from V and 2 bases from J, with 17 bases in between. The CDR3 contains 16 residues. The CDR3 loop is CASSFRLDHLTYEQYF. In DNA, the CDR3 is TGTGCCAGCAGTTTTCGTTTGGACCACTTAACCTACGAGCAGTACTTC.

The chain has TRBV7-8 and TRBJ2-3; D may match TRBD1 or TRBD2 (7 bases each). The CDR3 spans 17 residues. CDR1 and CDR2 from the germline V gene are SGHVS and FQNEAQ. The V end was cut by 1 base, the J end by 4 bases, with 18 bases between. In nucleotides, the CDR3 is TGTGCCAGCAGCTTAGTCAGGGGGGGCGCCTATGCAGATACGCAGTATTTT. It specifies CASSLVRGGAYADTQYF.

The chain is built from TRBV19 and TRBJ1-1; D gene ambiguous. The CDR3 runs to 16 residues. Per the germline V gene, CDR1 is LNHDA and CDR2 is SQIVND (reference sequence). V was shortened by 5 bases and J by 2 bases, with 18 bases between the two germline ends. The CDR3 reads CASSLAGQPLNTEAFF. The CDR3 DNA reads TGTGCCAGTAGTCTAGCCGGTCAGCCGCTTAACACTGAAGCTTTCTTT.